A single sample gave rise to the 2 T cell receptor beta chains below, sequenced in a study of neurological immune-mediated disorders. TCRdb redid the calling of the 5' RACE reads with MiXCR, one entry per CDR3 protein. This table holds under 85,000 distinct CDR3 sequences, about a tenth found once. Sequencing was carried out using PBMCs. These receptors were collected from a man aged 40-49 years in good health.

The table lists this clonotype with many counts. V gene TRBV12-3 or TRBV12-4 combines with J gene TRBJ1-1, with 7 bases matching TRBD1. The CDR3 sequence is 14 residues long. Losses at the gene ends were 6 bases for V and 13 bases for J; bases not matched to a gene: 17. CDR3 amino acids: CASSPDRDTAQGFF. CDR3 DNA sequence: TGTGCCAGCAGCCCCGACAGGGACACGGCACAAGGTTTCTTT.

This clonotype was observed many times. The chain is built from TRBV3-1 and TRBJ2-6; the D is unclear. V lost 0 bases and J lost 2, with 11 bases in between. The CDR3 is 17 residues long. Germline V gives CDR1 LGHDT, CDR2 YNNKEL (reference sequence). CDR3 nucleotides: TGTGCCAGCAGCCAAGATCCGGTGTCAACTGGGGCCAACGTCCTGACTTTC. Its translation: CASSQDPVSTGANVLTF. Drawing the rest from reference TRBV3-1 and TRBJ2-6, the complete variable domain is DTAVSQTPKYLVTQMGNDKSIKCEQNLGHDTMYWYKQDSKKFLKIMFSYNNKELIINETVPNRFSPKSPDKAHLNLHINSLELGDSAVYFCASSQDPVSTGANVLTFGAGSRLTVL.